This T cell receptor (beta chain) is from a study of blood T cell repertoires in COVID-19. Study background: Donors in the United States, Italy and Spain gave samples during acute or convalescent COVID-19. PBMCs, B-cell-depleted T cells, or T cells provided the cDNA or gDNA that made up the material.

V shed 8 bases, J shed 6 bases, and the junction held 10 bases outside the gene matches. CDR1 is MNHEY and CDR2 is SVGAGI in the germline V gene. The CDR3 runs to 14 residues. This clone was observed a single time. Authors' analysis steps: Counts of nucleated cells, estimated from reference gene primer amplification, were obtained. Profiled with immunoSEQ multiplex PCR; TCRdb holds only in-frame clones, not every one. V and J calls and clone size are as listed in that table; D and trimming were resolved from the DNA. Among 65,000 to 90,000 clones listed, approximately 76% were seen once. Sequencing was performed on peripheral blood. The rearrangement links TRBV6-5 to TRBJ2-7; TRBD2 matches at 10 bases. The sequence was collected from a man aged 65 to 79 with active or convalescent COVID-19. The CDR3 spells CASRRGLAGAEQYF. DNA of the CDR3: TGTGCCAGCCGGAGGGGCCTAGCGGGAGCCGAGCAGTACTTC.